This section outlines one TCR beta chain sequence together with its context. Its antigen is not known. The data were taken from a study of CXCR3-negative and CXCR3-positive naive CD8 T cells. Regarding the study as a whole: Naive CXCR3-positive cells had TRB CDR3s more hydrophobic than those of CXCR3-negative naive cells.

CDR1 and CDR2 from the germline V gene are DFQATT and SNEGSKA (reference sequence). This CDR3 spans 16 amino acids. In preparing the TRB cDNA libraries, 5' RACE with UMI labels was used. From the 5' RACE reads, TCRdb lists one entry per CDR3 protein and no DNA. The repertoire table contains 75,000 to 100,000 distinct CDR3 sequences. The V gene is TRBV20-1, the J gene TRBJ2-3; the D call from TCRdb, TRBD2, cannot be confirmed without DNA. Source material: naive CXCR3- CD8+ T cells from blood. Regarding subset: CD45RO-CCR7+CD27+CD95- naive CD8+ T cells lacking CXCR3 (TNR3-). This clonotype was sampled from a human donor in good health. Some clones in this sample may be carry-over from other donors' samples. The chain's CDR3 is CSATGRLAGASNTQYF.